These T cell receptor beta chains were read from a single sample in a study of CD8+ T cells in alopecia areata. The table came from immunoSEQ multiplex PCR; TCRdb's copy has only in-frame clones and leaves some out. The repertoire consists of 98,000 or so clones, with approximately 66% occurring once and the leading ten covering 15% to 18%. The sample was CD8+ T cells sorted from blood, taken at week 4, from a patient treated with tofacitinib. These receptors were obtained from a human donor with alopecia areata. The CDR3 runs from the conserved cysteine through the conserved F or W. A D gene is named only where the DNA matches it firmly. Clone size is stated in some rows and not others, as once, few, many or a class when expanded.

clone_size j_call v_call d_call cdr3_nt cdr3_aa
few TRBJ2-2 TRBV29-1 TRBD1 TGCAGCGTTGAAACAGGGGGCGACACCGGGGAGCTGTTTTTT CSVETGGDTGELFF
NA TRBJ1-2 TRBV29-1 NA TGCAGCGTTGAAGCATATCTTACAAGGGATCCTGATGGCTACACCTTC CSVEAYLTRDPDGYTF
NA TRBJ2-5 TRBV11-2 NA TGTGCCAGCAGCTTACATCAGGGAGCGGCAGAGACCCAGTACTTC CASSLHQGAAETQYF
NA TRBJ2-5 TRBV5-1 NA TGCGCCAGCAGCTTGGTATTTAATAAGGAGACCCAGTACTTC CASSLVFNKETQYF
few TRBJ2-5 TRBV29-1 NA TGCAGCGTAAATCCGGCGGGGCAAGAGACCCAGTACTTC CSVNPAGQETQYF
NA TRBJ2-7 TRBV30 TRBD2 TGTGCCTGGAGTGGGACTAGCGGGTTTCCCGAGCAGTACTTC CAWSGTSGFPEQYF
NA TRBJ2-7 TRBV7-9 TRBD1 TGTGCCAGCAGCTCGCCCGTTACAGGGGTGTGGGAGCAGTACTTC CASSSPVTGVWEQYF
NA TRBJ1-5 TRBV9 NA TGTGCCAGCAGCGAGGATGGGGGGAAACAGCCCCAGCATTTT CASSEDGGKQPQHF
NA TRBJ2-1 TRBV19 NA TGTGCCAGTAGTATCTCCAGTCTGAGCTCCTACAATGAGCAGTTCTTC CASSISSLSSYNEQFF
NA TRBJ1-5 TRBV27 TRBD1 TGTGCCAGCAGTTTATCCCACAGGGGTCCTCAGCCCCAGCATTTT CASSLSHRGPQPQHF
few TRBJ2-6 TRBV10-3 TRBD2 TGTGCCATCAGTGACGGGGGGGACTCTGGGGCCAACGTCCTGACTTTC CAISDGGDSGANVLTF
NA TRBJ2-5 TRBV5-1 NA TGCGCCAGCAGCCAACTAATCGACCCGTCGGGGGCCCAGTACTTC CASSQLIDPSGAQYF
NA TRBJ2-5 TRBV27 NA TGTGCCAGCAGTTTAACTGTGGCGGGTGGGACCCAGTACTTC CASSLTVAGGTQYF
NA TRBJ2-5 TRBV13 NA TGTGCCAGCAGCTCTCGGACGCCCAACGTGAGAAAAGAGACCCAGTACTTC CASSSRTPNVRKETQYF
few TRBJ2-5 TRBV27 NA TGTGCCAGCAGGCAAGACCGGGGGCAAGAGACCCAGTACTTC CASRQDRGQETQYF
NA TRBJ2-5 TRBV7-2 NA TGTGCCAGCAGCCCCATAGGGCCAGGGGGGCTGGCAGAGACCCAGTACTTC CASSPIGPGGLAETQYF
NA TRBJ1-3 TRBV2 NA TGTGCCAGCAGCCCGGACGGGAGCTCTGGAAACACCATATATTTT CASSPDGSSGNTIYF
few TRBJ2-1 TRBV4-1 TRBD2 TGCGCCAGCAGCCAAGTTAGCGGGAGAGCTCACAATGAGCAGTTCTTC CASSQVSGRAHNEQFF
few TRBJ1-3 TRBV4-1 NA TGCGCCAGCAGCCAAGATGTTCCGTACGCAGACACCATATATTTT CASSQDVPYADTIYF
NA TRBJ1-1 TRBV5-1 NA TGCGCCAGCAGCCCGGAGGGGGTGACTGAAGCTTTCTTT CASSPEGVTEAFF
NA TRBJ2-7 TRBV28 TRBD1 TGTGCCAGCAGTTCGAGGACAGGGTTTCACTACGAGCAGTACTTC CASSSRTGFHYEQYF
few TRBJ2-3 TRBV11-2 NA TGTGCCAGCAGCTTATTTGGGGGAATGGTAACAGATACGCAGTATTTT CASSLFGGMVTDTQYF